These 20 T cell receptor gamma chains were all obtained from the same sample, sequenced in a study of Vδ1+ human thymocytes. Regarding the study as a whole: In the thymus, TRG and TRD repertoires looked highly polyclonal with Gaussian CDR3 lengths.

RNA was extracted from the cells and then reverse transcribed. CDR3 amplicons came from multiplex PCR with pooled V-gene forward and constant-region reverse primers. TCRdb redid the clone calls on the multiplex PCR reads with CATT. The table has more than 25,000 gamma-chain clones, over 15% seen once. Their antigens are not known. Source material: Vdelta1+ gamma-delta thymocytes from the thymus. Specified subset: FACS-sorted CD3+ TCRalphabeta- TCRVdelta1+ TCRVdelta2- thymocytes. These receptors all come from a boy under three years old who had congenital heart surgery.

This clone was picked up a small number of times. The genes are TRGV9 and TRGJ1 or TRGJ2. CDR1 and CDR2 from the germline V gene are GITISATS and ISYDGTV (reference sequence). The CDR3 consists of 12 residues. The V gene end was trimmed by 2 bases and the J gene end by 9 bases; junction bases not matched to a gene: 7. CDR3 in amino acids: CALWEADCKKLF. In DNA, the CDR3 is TGTGCCTTGTGGGAGGCCGATTGTAAGAAACTCTTT.

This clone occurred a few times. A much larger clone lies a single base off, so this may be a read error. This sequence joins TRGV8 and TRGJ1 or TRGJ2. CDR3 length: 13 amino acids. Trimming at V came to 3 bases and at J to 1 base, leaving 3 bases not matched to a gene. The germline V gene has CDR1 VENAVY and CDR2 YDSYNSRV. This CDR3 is CATWDANYYKKLF. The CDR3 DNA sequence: TGTGCCACCTGGGATGCAAATTATTATAAGAAACTCTTT.

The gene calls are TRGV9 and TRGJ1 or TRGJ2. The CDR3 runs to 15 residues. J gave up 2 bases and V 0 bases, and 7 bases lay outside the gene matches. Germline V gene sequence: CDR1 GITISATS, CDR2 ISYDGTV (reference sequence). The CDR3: CALWEVHVDYYKKLF. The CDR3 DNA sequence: TGTGCCTTGTGGGAGGTGCATGTGGATTATTATAAGAAACTCTTT.

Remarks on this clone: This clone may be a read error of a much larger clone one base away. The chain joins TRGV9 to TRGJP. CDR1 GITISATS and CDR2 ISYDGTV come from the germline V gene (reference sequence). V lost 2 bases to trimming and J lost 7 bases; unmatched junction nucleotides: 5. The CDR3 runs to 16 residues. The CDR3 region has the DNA TGTGCCTTGTGGGAGGCGCACGAGTTGGGCAAAAAAATCAAGGTATTT. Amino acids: CALWEAHELGKKIKVF.

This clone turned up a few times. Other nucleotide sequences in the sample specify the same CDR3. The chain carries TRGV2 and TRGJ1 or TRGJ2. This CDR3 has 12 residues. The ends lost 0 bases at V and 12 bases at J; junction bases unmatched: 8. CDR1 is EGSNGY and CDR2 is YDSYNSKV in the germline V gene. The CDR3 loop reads CATWDGRRGKLF. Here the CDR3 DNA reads TGTGCCACCTGGGACGGGCGGCGGGGGAAACTCTTT.

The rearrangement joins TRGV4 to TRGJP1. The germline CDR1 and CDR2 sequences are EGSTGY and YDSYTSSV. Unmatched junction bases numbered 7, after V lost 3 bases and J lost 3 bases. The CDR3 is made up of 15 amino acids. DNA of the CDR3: TGTGCCACCTGGGATCTGGGGGCCACTGGTTGGTTCAAGATATTT. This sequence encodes CATWDLGATGWFKIF.

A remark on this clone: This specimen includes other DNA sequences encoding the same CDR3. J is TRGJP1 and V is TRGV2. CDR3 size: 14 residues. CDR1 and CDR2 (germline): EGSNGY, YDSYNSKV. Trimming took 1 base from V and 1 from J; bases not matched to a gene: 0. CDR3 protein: CATWDGTTGWFKIF. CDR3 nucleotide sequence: TGTGCCACCTGGGACGGTACCACTGGTTGGTTCAAGATATTT.

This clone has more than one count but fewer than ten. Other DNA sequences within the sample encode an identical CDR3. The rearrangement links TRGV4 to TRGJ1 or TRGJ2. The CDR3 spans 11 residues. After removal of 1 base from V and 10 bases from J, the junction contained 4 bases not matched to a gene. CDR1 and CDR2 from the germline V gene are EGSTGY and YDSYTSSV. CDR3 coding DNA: TGTGCCACCTGGGATGGAGGGAAGAAACTCTTT. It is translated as CATWDGGKKLF.

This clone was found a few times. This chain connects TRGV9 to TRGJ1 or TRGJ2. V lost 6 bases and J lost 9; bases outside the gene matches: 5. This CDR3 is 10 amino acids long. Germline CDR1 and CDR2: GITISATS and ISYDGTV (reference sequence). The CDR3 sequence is CALWTFKKLF. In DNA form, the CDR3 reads TGTGCCTTGTGGACTTTTAAGAAACTCTTT.

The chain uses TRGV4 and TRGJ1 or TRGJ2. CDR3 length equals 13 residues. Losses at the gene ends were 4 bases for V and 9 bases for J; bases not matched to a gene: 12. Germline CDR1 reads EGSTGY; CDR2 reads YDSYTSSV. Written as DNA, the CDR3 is TGTGCCACCTGGGAGAATTTACCTGGTAAGAAACTCTTT. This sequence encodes CATWENLPGKKLF.

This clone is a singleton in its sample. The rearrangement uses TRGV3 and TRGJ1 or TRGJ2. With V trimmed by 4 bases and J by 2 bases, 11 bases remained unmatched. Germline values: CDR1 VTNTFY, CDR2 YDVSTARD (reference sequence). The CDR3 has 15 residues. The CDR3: CATWDGPVDYYKKLF. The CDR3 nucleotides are TGTGCCACCTGGGATGGGCCGGTAGATTATTATAAGAAACTCTTT.

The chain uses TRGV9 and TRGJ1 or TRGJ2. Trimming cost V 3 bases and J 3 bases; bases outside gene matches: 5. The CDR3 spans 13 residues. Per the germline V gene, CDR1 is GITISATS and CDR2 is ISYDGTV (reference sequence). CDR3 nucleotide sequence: TGTGCCTTGTGGGAGACCGGTTATTATAAGAAACTCTTT. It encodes CALWETGYYKKLF.

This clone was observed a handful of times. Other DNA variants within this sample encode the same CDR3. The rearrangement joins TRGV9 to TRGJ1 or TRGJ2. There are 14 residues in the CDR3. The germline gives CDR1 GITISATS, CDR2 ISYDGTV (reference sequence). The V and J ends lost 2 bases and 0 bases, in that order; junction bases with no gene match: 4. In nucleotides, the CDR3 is TGTGCCTTGTGGGAGGGCTCGAATTATTATAAGAAACTCTTT. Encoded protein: CALWEGSNYYKKLF.

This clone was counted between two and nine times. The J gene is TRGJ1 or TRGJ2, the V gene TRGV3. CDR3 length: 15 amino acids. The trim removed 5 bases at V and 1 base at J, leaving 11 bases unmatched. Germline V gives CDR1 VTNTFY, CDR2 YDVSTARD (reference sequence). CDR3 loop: CATWAGTKNYYKKLF. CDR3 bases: TGTGCCACCTGGGCAGGGACCAAAAATTATTATAAGAAACTCTTT.

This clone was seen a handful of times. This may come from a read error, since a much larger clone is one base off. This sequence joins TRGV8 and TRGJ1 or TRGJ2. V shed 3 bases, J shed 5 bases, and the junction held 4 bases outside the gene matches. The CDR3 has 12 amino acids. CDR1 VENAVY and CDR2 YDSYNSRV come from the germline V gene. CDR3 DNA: TGTGCCACCTGGGATGGACATTATAAGAAACTCTTT. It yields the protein CATWDGHYKKLF.

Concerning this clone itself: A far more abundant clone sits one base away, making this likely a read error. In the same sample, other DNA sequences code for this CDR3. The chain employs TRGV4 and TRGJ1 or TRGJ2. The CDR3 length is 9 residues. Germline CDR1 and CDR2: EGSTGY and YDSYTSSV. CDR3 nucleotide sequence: TGCGCCACCTGGGATAAGAAACTCTTT. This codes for CATWDKKLF.

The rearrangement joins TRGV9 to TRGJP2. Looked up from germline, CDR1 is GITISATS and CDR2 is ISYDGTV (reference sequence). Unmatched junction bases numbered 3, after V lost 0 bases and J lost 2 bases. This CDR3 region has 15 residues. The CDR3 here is CALWEVGSSDWIKTF. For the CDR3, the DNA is TGTGCCTTGTGGGAGGTGGGAAGTAGTGATTGGATCAAGACGTTT.

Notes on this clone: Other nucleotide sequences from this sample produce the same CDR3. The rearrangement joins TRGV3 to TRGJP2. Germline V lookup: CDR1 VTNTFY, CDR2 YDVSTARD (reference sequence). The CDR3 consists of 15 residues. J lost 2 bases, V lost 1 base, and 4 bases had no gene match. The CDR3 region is CATWDRPSSDWIKTF. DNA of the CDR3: TGTGCCACCTGGGACAGACCCAGTAGTGATTGGATCAAGACGTTT.

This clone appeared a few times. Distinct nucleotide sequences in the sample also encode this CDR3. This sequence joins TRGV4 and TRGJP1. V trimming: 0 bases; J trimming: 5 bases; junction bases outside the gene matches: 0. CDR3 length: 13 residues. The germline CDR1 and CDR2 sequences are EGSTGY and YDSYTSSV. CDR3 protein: CATWDGTGWFKIF. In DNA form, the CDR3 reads TGTGCCACCTGGGATGGGACTGGTTGGTTCAAGATATTT.

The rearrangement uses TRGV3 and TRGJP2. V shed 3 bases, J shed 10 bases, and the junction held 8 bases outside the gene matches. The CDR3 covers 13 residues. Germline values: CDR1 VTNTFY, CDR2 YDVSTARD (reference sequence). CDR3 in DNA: TGTGCCACCTGGGACGGGCATGGTTGGATCAAGACGTTT. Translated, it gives CATWDGHGWIKTF.